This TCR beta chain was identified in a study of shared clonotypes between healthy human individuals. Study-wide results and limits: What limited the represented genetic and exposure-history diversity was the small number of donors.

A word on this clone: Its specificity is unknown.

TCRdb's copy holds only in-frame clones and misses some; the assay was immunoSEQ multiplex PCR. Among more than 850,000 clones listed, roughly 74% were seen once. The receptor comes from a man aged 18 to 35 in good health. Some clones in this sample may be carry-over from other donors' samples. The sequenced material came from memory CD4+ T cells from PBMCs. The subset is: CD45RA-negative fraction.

The CDR3 loop reads CASSRAHYSGRGGNEQFF. CDR3 DNA sequence: TGTGCCAGCAGTAGAGCCCATTATAGCGGGAGAGGGGGCAATGAGCAGTTCTTC. This chain links TRBV21-1 with TRBJ2-1; TRBD2, the table's D call, was not compared with the DNA. TRBV21-1 is a listed pseudogene. The CDR3 length is 18 residues.